Presented here are 31 T cell receptor beta chains from one specimen sequenced in a study of cytomegalovirus exposure and HLA in healthy donors. The PCR had 60 Vbeta and 13 Jbeta primers. Repertoires were generated with immunoSEQ multiplex PCR, while TCRdb's copy carries only in-frame clones and drops some. The sample holds roughly 75,000 clones, 75% to 85% seen once. Sequencing used PBMCs. The receptors derive from a man in his 70s in good health and CMV-seropositive.

The rearrangement links TRBV6-1 to TRBJ2-2; 10 bases map to TRBD1. The length of the CDR3 is 15 residues. Germline CDR1 reads MNHNS; CDR2 reads SASEGT. Unmatched junction bases numbered 7, after V lost 5 bases and J lost 7 bases. The DNA for the CDR3 is TGTGCCAGCAGTAAATGGGACAGGGGTCGCGGGGAGCTGTTTTTT. It yields the protein CASSKWDRGRGELFF.

This chain uses TRBV11-2 with TRBJ1-2; 9 bases map to TRBD1. Germline V gene lookup returns CDR1 SGHAT and CDR2 FQNNGV. The V segment lost 0 bases and the J segment 8 bases; nucleotides outside the gene matches: 10. This CDR3 contains 16 residues. DNA of the CDR3: TGTGCCAGCAGCTTAGATATTTCGGACAGGGGAAACGGCTACACCTTC. Protein sequence: CASSLDISDRGNGYTF.

This clone came up once. Germline and junction disagree at one end, which may indicate a read error. The rearrangement links TRBV18 to TRBJ2-3; D possibly corresponds to TRBD2 (6 bases). The germline CDR1 and CDR2 sequences are KGHSH and LQKENI. The CDR3 loop spans 15 amino acids. CDR3 region: CAGSPPGGATDTQYF. CDR3 nucleotide sequence: TGTGCCGGCTCACCACCCGGCGGGGCTACAGATACGCAGTATTTT.

V and J are TRBV2 and TRBJ2-5, with 11 bases fitting TRBD1. The end of the DNA aligns better with TRBJ2-7, so the J call may be wrong. The CDR3 contains 15 residues. Germline V lookup: CDR1 SNHLY, CDR2 FYNNEI. The chain's CDR3 is CASTQTGTGGGEQYF. The CDR3 DNA reads as TGTGCCAGCACTCAAACCGGGACAGGGGGTGGCGAGCAGTACTTC.

V gene TRBV27 combines with J gene TRBJ1-6; the D gene is possibly TRBD1 (6 bases). This CDR3 comprises 15 residues. Germline assignment: CDR1 MNHEY and CDR2 SMNVEV (reference sequence). Trimming cost V 1 base and J 7 bases, with 11 bases left between them. CDR3 loop: CASSLLGQGNSPLHF. CDR3 DNA: TGTGCCAGCAGTTTATTAGGTCAGGGGAATTCACCCCTCCACTTT.

V and J are TRBV28 and TRBJ1-2; possibly TRBD1 for D (6 bases). Germline V CDR1 and CDR2: MDHEN, SYDVKM. V was cut by 6 bases and J by 6 bases, with 17 bases left in between. This CDR3 contains 14 residues. In DNA form, the CDR3 reads TGTGCCAGCAGCCCCGGACAGCTAAGAGATGGCTACACCTTC. Amino acids: CASSPGQLRDGYTF.

V usage is TRBV11-2 and J usage is TRBJ2-7; 8 bases map to TRBD2. The junction had 5 bases not matched to a gene; V was cut back by 4 bases and J by 6 bases. The CDR3 extends over 13 amino acids. The V gene's germline CDR1 is SGHAT and CDR2 FQNNGV. The CDR3 region has the DNA TGTGCCAGCAGCTCCACGAGCGGGGGCGAGCAGTACTTC. It is translated as CASSSTSGGEQYF.

V usage is TRBV5-6 and J usage is TRBJ1-2; 9 nucleotides align to TRBD1. Germline V gives CDR1 SGHDT, CDR2 YYEEEE. This CDR3 contains 13 residues. The V gene end was trimmed by 5 bases and the J gene end by 4 bases; junction bases not matched to a gene: 3. The CDR3 nucleotides are TGTGCCAGCAGAAGGGACAGGGTCTATGGCTACACCTTC. Encoded protein: CASRRDRVYGYTF. The whole variable domain, filled in from reference TRBV5-6 and TRBJ1-2, reads DAGVTQSPTHLIKTRGQQVTLRCSPKSGHDTVSWYQQALGQGPQFIFQYYEEEERQRGNFPDRFSGHQFPNYSSELNVNALLLGDSALYLCASRRDRVYGYTFGSGTRLTVV.

The chain is built from TRBV7-9 and TRBJ1-2, with TRBD1 as a possible D gene (6 bases). V was shortened by 5 bases and J by 6 bases, with 13 bases between the two germline ends. The CDR3 has 13 amino acids. In germline, CDR1 is SEHNR, CDR2 FQNEAQ (reference sequence). The CDR3 here is CASSRQESDGYTF. The CDR3 coding sequence is TGTGCCAGCAGCCGACAGGAAAGTGATGGCTACACCTTC.

V is TRBV7-9 and J is TRBJ1-5; the match to TRBD1 covers 7 bases. The junction had 9 bases not matched to a gene; V was cut back by 5 bases and J by 2 bases. CDR1 and CDR2 from the germline V gene are SEHNR and FQNEAQ (reference sequence). The CDR3 runs 16 residues. CDR3 DNA: TGTGCCAGCAGCGCACAGGGGCCTGTGGGCAATCAGCCCCAGCATTTT. This encodes CASSAQGPVGNQPQHF.

This clone was observed once. The chain is built from TRBV25-1 and TRBJ1-2; the D gene is possibly TRBD1 (5 bases). From germline, CDR1 is MGHDK and CDR2 SYGVNS. CDR3 length: 15 residues. With 2 bases removed from V and 5 bases from J, the gap between germline ends came to 15 bases. CDR3 in DNA: TGTGCCAGCAGTGAACCCGGGACTAACCCTTATGGCTACACCTTC. Its translation is CASSEPGTNPYGYTF.

This clone came up a few times. This chain uses TRBV7-2 with TRBJ2-1, with 16 bases lining up with TRBD2. Germline V gene data show CDR1 as SGHTA and CDR2 as FQGNSA. Germline trimming cut 0 bases from V and 7 bases from J; bases unmatched to any gene: 12. This CDR3 is built from 20 residues. The CDR3 sequence: CASSLAPGLAGGQKQNEQFF. The DNA for the CDR3 is TGTGCCAGCAGCTTAGCACCGGGACTAGCGGGGGGGCAAAAACAGAATGAGCAGTTCTTC.

This chain uses TRBV18 with TRBJ2-5; D is perhaps TRBD2 (6 bases). The CDR3 runs to 15 residues. V was clipped by 3 bases and J by 5 bases, with 16 bases between them. CDR1 KGHSH and CDR2 LQKENI come from the germline V gene. The CDR3 bases are TGTGCCAGCTCACCTGCGACTAGAAAGGATGAGACCCAGTACTTC. As protein: CASSPATRKDETQYF.

The chain employs TRBV6-5 and TRBJ2-7, with 9 bases that match TRBD1. CDR3 length: 14 residues. V trimming: 2 bases; J trimming: 5 bases; junction bases outside the gene matches: 4. Germline CDR1 reads MNHEY; CDR2 reads SVGAGI. The CDR3 region is CASSYRDREDEQYF. Here the CDR3 DNA reads TGTGCCAGCAGTTACCGGGACAGGGAGGACGAGCAGTACTTC.

This chain joins TRBV7-6 and TRBJ2-7; D ambiguous. This CDR3 comprises 14 residues. Trimming left V 5 bases short and J 0 bases short, with 11 bases between. Germline V gene data show CDR1 as SGHVS and CDR2 as FNYEAQ. The CDR3 sequence is CASSLQVSSYEQYF. CDR3 coding DNA: TGTGCCAGCAGCCTCCAGGTGAGCTCCTACGAGCAGTACTTC.

V usage is TRBV6-4 and J usage is TRBJ1-5; 7 bases align to TRBD1. This CDR3 is built from 18 residues. V trimming: 2 bases; J trimming: 0 bases; junction bases outside the gene matches: 10. Per the germline V gene, CDR1 is MRHNA and CDR2 is SNTAGT. CDR3 DNA: TGTGCCAGCAGTGACCCAAGGTGGGACAGATATAGCAATCAGCCCCAGCATTTT. Translation gives CASSDPRWDRYSNQPQHF.

The rearrangement uses TRBV30 and TRBJ2-7; 7 nucleotides line up with TRBD2. V was clipped by 6 bases and J by 3 bases; unmatched bases: 20. The CDR3 loop spans 17 amino acids. Germline V gene data show CDR1 as GTSNPN and CDR2 as SVGIG (reference sequence). CDR3 sequence (DNA): TGTGCCTGCCTAGGCTCTAGCGGTAAAAAGGGGATCTACGAGCAGTACTTC. Translated: CACLGSSGKKGIYEQYF.

This clone was seen more than once but under ten times. The CDR3 coding sequence is TGCGCCAGCAGCTTGACAGGGTACGAGCAGTACTTC. Amino acid sequence: CASSLTGYEQYF. This rearrangement joins TRBV5-1 to TRBJ2-7; the D gene is possibly TRBD1 (6 bases). Trimming removed 1 base at V and 4 bases at J, with 6 bases between. The CDR3 has 12 amino acids. CDR1 is SGHRS and CDR2 is YFSETQ in the germline V gene.

The rearrangement joins TRBV11-2 to TRBJ2-7; TRBD2 is a possible D gene (7 bases). This CDR3 has 14 residues. Germline CDR1 reads SGHAT; CDR2 reads FQNNGV. Trimming stripped 5 bases from V and 2 bases from J, with 13 bases between. CDR3 sequence (DNA): TGTGCCAGCAGCCGAGGGGGGGTCCCCTACGAGCAGTACTTC. It is translated as CASSRGGVPYEQYF.

The chain uses TRBV10-3 and TRBJ2-7, with 10 bases fitting TRBD2. Trimming cost V 2 bases and J 3 bases; bases outside gene matches: 19. Germline CDR1 ENHRY, CDR2 SYGVKD. The CDR3 contains 20 residues. Here the CDR3 reads CAISEDGASGSSRRHYEQYF. DNA for the CDR3: TGTGCCATCAGTGAGGACGGGGCTAGCGGGAGTTCAAGGAGGCACTACGAGCAGTACTTC.

Points on this clone: Distinct nucleotide sequences in the sample also encode this CDR3. The chain couples TRBV5-1 to TRBJ2-3, with D maybe TRBD2 (6 bases). Between the trimmed V and J ends, which lost 3 bases and 0 bases, there was a span of 11 bases. Germline lookup yields CDR1 SGHRS and CDR2 YFSETQ. There are 15 residues in the CDR3. The CDR3 is CASSSGTLSTDTQYF. The CDR3 DNA is TGCGCCAGCAGCTCCGGGACTCTGAGCACAGATACGCAGTATTTT.

The rearrangement uses TRBV10-3 and TRBJ1-4; no clear D gene. V lost 6 bases to trimming and J lost 4 bases, with 9 bases between them. CDR1 and CDR2 (germline): ENHRY, SYGVKD. The CDR3 is 13 residues long. The CDR3 spells CAIRGRLNEKLFF. CDR3 sequence (DNA): TGTGCCATCAGGGGCAGGCTTAATGAAAAACTGTTTTTT.

The V gene is TRBV6-5, the J gene TRBJ2-7; TRBD2 aligns across 7 bases. This CDR3 contains 15 residues. Germline CDR1 is MNHEY and CDR2 is SVGAGI. Germline trimming cut 7 bases from V and 2 bases from J; bases unmatched to any gene: 11. CDR3 bases: TGTGCCAGCAACAAGGCTAGCGGACCACCCTACGAGCAGTACTTC. Translation: CASNKASGPPYEQYF.

The chain links TRBV27 to TRBJ2-1, with 8 bases lining up with TRBD2. V was clipped by 6 bases and J by 1 base; unmatched bases: 5. CDR3 length: 15 residues. Germline lookup yields CDR1 MNHEY and CDR2 SMNVEV (reference sequence). CDR3 coding DNA: TGTGCCAGCAGCCCTGAGCGGGGGTCCTACAATGAGCAGTTCTTC. The encoded protein is CASSPERGSYNEQFF.

This clone has only a few counts. The chain joins TRBV6-1 to TRBJ2-6; D gene uncertain. The CDR3 length is 15 residues. The germline gives CDR1 MNHNS, CDR2 SASEGT. V lost 1 base, J lost 0 bases, and 4 bases lay in between. In DNA form, the CDR3 reads TGTGCCAGCAGTGAAGGGCTCTCTGGGGCCAACGTCCTGACTTTC. It encodes CASSEGLSGANVLTF.

The J gene is TRBJ2-2, the V gene TRBV9, with a weak D call TRBD1 (6 bases). The CDR3 has 14 residues. V lost 4 bases and J lost 2, with 9 bases in between. Germline lookup yields CDR1 SGDLS and CDR2 YYNGEE. DNA for the CDR3: TGTGCCAGCAGCTCGGGACAAAACACCGGGGAGCTGTTTTTT. As protein: CASSSGQNTGELFF.

The chain employs TRBV5-1 and TRBJ1-5; D might be TRBD1 (6 bases). V dropped 4 bases and J dropped 5 bases, with 16 bases sitting between them. The CDR3 loop spans 15 amino acids. Germline assignment: CDR1 SGHRS and CDR2 YFSETQ. CDR3 loop: CASSEQGRTDQPQHF. CDR3 nucleotide sequence: TGCGCCAGCAGCGAACAGGGAAGGACCGATCAGCCCCAGCATTTT.

The rearrangement uses TRBV28 and TRBJ1-1; no firm D call. Trimming took off 10 bases at V and 1 base at J, with 13 bases between the two ends. Germline assignment: CDR1 MDHEN and CDR2 SYDVKM. The CDR3 contains 13 residues. CDR3 coding DNA: TGTGCCACCCTGAAAGCGGGGAACACTGAAGCTTTCTTT. This gives the protein CATLKAGNTEAFF.

The V call is TRBV4-1, the J call TRBJ2-2; TRBD2 agrees at 11 bases. The CDR3 is 19 amino acids. J lost 1 base, V lost 0 bases, and 7 bases had no gene match. Germline CDR1 MGHRA, CDR2 YSYEKL. CDR3: CASSQDPPLAGGNTGELFF. The CDR3 region has the DNA TGCGCCAGCAGCCAAGACCCACCGCTAGCGGGAGGGAACACCGGGGAGCTGTTTTTT.

The rearrangement uses TRBV10-3 and TRBJ2-5; D might be TRBD1 (5 bases). Deletions cut 6 bases from V and 1 base from J, with 9 bases between. This CDR3 is built from 13 residues. CDR1 and CDR2 (germline): ENHRY, SYGVKD. CDR3 sequence reads: CAIRETAQETQYF. The DNA for the CDR3 is TGTGCCATCAGGGAGACAGCCCAAGAGACCCAGTACTTC.

V usage is TRBV10-1 and J usage is TRBJ2-1, with TRBD2 identical over 10 bases. CDR3 length equals 15 residues. With V trimmed by 2 bases and J by 6 bases, 4 bases remained unmatched. The germline CDR1 and CDR2 sequences are WNHNN and SYGVQD (reference sequence). CDR3 protein: CASSESGRAANEQFF. Here the CDR3 DNA reads TGCGCCAGCAGTGAGAGCGGGAGGGCCGCCAATGAGCAGTTCTTC.